The TCR beta chain under discussion was sequenced for a study of shared clonotypes between healthy human individuals. With 3 bases clipped from V and 2 bases from J, the junction kept 5 bases outside the gene matches. The CDR3 consists of 15 residues. Germline values: CDR1 SGDLS, CDR2 YYNGEE. Sequencing was performed with immunoSEQ multiplex PCR; in TCRdb, only in-frame clones are kept and a portion is missing. Here the sample spans a few million clones, roughly 90% being singletons. Subsets obtained from CD4+ cells comprised CD45RA+ naive and CD45RA-negative memory cells. The chain uses TRBV9 and TRBJ1-3; 7 bases are a match to TRBD1. The receptor's source is a young man in good health. Some clones in this sample may be carry-over from other donors' samples. Sequencing was done on a sample of naive CD4+ T cells from PBMCs. Subset of the sample: CD45RA+ positively selected. CDR3 nucleotides: TGTGCCAGCAGCGCAAACCAGGGGGCTGGAAACACCATATATTTT. Its translation is CASSANQGAGNTIYF.